Reported below is one T cell receptor (beta chain). This clone's antigen is unknown. No base-level quality is on record; no much larger clone is a single base apart. This specimen's time point label, per the study, means: week 47, end of study. Every vaccine dose consisted of 300 ug of a 20-mer mutant IDH1 peptide in Montanide, administered subcutaneously together with topical imiquimod. Patients were given eight vaccinations, in weeks 1, 3, 5, 7, 11, 15, 19 and 23, which matched visits V03 through V10. The donors had newly diagnosed IDH1-mutant astrocytomas of WHO grade 3 or 4 that showed loss of nuclear ATRX. The samples were drawn from NOA16, a multicentre, single-arm, open-label phase I trial in Germany that tested a mutant IDH1 peptide vaccine in humans for the first time. The DNeasy Blood and Tissue Kit was used to extract genomic DNA from EDTA blood for TCRB sequencing. The library was obtained by the immunoSEQ multiplex PCR assay. Rearranged TCR beta chain sequences were amplified with the hsTCRB Kit following the manufacturer's protocol. An Illumina MiSeq was used to sequence the TCRB libraries. Turning to the authors' computational methods: Demultiplexing, trimming and gene mapping were performed with the kit vendor's proprietary platform. TCRdb obtained this table from immuneACCESS and retained in-frame rearrangements with V and J assigned. These tables miss some clones; where compared with another copy, unresolved V genes account for less than half of the shortfall, and the remainder is unexplained. The V and J calls and the clone size are those of that table, but D and trimming were determined from the DNA. For this sample the table gives tens of thousands of clones, of which roughly four fifths were detected only once. The biggest ten clones account for around 4.1% of the sample.

The data were taken from a study of a mutant IDH1 vaccine in newly diagnosed glioma (dated by TCRdb to the early 2020s). The study in broad terms: In the chemotherapy-containing groups, vaccination started alongside temozolomide cycles, whereas in patients who had radiotherapy alone it started 4-6 weeks after radiotherapy. The roughly 33 treated patients were 62.5% male and roughly 38% female, with a mean age of roughly 40 years. Before enrollment, most patients had been given radiochemotherapy with temozolomide as standard therapy, while the rest had received either radiotherapy alone or temozolomide alone. The week-35 safety follow-up took place at visit V12, and the week-47 end of study took place at visit V13. Peripheral blood was collected at six visits: V03 (baseline), V05, V07, V10, V12 and V13. For exploratory analyses, approximately 23 treated patients had longitudinal TCRB deep sequencing done wherever samples were available. Study-level results and caveats: PBMC samples for TCRB deep sequencing were selected based on availability. The authors noted that analyses of patient blood samples could not be reproduced because of sample limitations. Across multiple MHC alleles, vaccine-induced immune responses were seen in nearly 95% of patients. Changes in the top peripheral T cell clonotypes picked up by TCRB sequencing did not appear to be linked to pseudoprogression.

CDR1 SGHNT and CDR2 YYREEE are derived from the germline V gene (reference sequence). V is cut back by 2 bases and J by 5 bases, with 12 bases in the junction unmatched. The CDR3 runs 16 amino acids, cysteine and phenylalanine included. Only the CDR3 DNA is retained, 48 bases long and in frame from the first base. Sequenced material: PBMCs, taken from a glioma patient whose treatment included an IDH1 peptide vaccine. This receptor was taken from a young man with glioma. Recombination connected TRBV5-4 to TRBJ1-2; 7 bases in the junction line up with TRBD1. The CDR3 region reads CASSFLTGREAYGYTF. Read as DNA, the sequence is TGTGCCAGCAGCTTCTTGACAGGGAGAGAGGCGTATGGCTACACCTTC.